These T cell receptor beta chains were read from a single sample in a study of blood T cell repertoires in COVID-19. Some clones are missing from TCRdb's copy, which holds only in-frame ones; the method was immunoSEQ multiplex PCR. The sample lists 130,000 to 150,000 clones, 75% to 85% seen once, with 7.2% in the top ten. Sequencing used peripheral blood. The receptors were sampled from a woman in her fifties or sixties in a cohort sampled during active or convalescent COVID-19. Both conserved end residues are part of each CDR3. The order of the fields is D gene, J gene, clone size, V gene, CDR3 protein, CDR3 DNA. A D gene is named only where the DNA matches it firmly. Clone size is shown for a subset of rows, as once, few, many or a class of expanded clone.

D: TRBD1; J: TRBJ1-5; size: once; V: TRBV5-1; CDR3: CASSPYPTGSNQPQHF; DNA: TGCGCCAGCAGCCCCTACCCGACAGGGAGCAATCAGCCCCAGCATTTT
D: -; J: TRBJ2-5; size: -; V: TRBV7-8; CDR3: CASSLTGGAAQYF; DNA: TGTGCCAGCAGCTTAACTGGGGGGGCGGCCCAGTACTTC
D: -; J: TRBJ1-2; size: -; V: TRBV7-9; CDR3: CASRPQFYGYTF; DNA: TGTGCCAGCAGACCACAGTTCTATGGCTACACCTTC
D: TRBD1; J: TRBJ1-5; size: -; V: TRBV2; CDR3: CASSEGQEWGNQPQHF; DNA: TGTGCCAGCAGTGAGGGACAGGAGTGGGGCAATCAGCCCCAGCATTTT
D: -; J: TRBJ1-2; size: -; V: TRBV11-2; CDR3: CASSLGTVNYGYTF; DNA: TGTGCCAGCAGCTTAGGGACAGTCAACTATGGCTACACCTTC
D: TRBD1; J: TRBJ2-7; size: -; V: TRBV4-2; CDR3: CASSQAGQVSEQYF; DNA: TGTGCCAGCAGCCAAGCGGGACAGGTTAGCGAGCAGTACTTC
D: TRBD1; J: TRBJ1-6; size: -; V: TRBV19; CDR3: CASSIGTGDSPLHF; DNA: TGTGCCAGTAGTATTGGTACAGGGGACTCACCCCTCCACTTT
D: -; J: TRBJ1-3; size: -; V: TRBV10-3; CDR3: CAISESVGGSGNTIYF; DNA: TGTGCCATCAGTGAGTCGGTAGGGGGTTCTGGAAACACCATATATTTT
D: TRBD2; J: TRBJ2-3; size: -; V: TRBV29-1; CDR3: CSVRTSTDTQYF; DNA: TGCAGCGTTCGGACTAGTACGGATACGCAGTATTTT
D: TRBD2; J: TRBJ2-5; size: -; V: TRBV2; CDR3: CASSRERGAQETQYF; DNA: TGTGCCAGCAGTAGGGAGCGGGGGGCACAAGAGACCCAGTACTTC
D: -; J: TRBJ2-6; size: -; V: TRBV2; CDR3: CASSHLNQGISSGANVLTF; DNA: TGTGCCAGCAGCCATTTAAACCAGGGTATAAGCTCTGGGGCCAACGTCCTGACTTTC
D: TRBD1; J: TRBJ2-3; size: -; V: TRBV5-1; CDR3: CASSGGTGGGLDTQYF; DNA: TGCGCCAGCAGCGGTGGGACAGGGGGCGGGTTAGATACGCAGTATTTT
D: -; J: TRBJ1-3; size: -; V: TRBV19; CDR3: CASSIRLSGNTIYF; DNA: TGTGCCAGTAGTATAAGACTCTCTGGAAACACCATATATTTT
D: -; J: TRBJ2-7; size: once; V: TRBV15; CDR3: CATSRADYEQYF; DNA: TGTGCCACCAGCAGGGCAGACTACGAGCAGTACTTC
D: TRBD1; J: TRBJ1-1; size: -; V: TRBV9; CDR3: CASKRGLNTEAFF; DNA: TGTGCCAGCAAAAGGGGGCTGAACACTGAAGCTTTCTTT
D: TRBD1; J: TRBJ1-5; size: -; V: TRBV7-2; CDR3: CASSLVGRRTGEVNQPQHF; DNA: TGTGCCAGCAGCTTGGTTGGGCGAAGGACAGGGGAGGTTAATCAGCCCCAGCATTTT
D: -; J: TRBJ1-6; size: -; V: TRBV11-2; CDR3: CASTPGQNVNSPLHF; DNA: TGTGCCAGCACCCCAGGGCAGAATGTAAATTCACCCCTCCACTTT
D: TRBD2; J: TRBJ2-3; size: -; V: TRBV7-9; CDR3: CASSLGTSSLTDTQYF; DNA: TGTGCCAGCAGCTTAGGGACTAGCAGCCTCACAGATACGCAGTATTTT
D: TRBD2; J: TRBJ2-1; size: few; V: TRBV5-1; CDR3: CASSLVVAGDNEQFF; DNA: TGCGCCAGCAGCTTGGTTGTAGCGGGGGACAATGAGCAGTTCTTC